Shown below are 14 T cell receptor beta chains from a single sample sequenced in a study of immune reconstitution after stem cell transplant in scleroderma (dated by TCRdb to 2017 to 2019). Library prep was done by RT-PCR. Sequencing instrument: Illumina MiSeq. TCRdb passed the public sequencing reads through fastp at Q25 and MiXCR, retaining productive beta sequences. Under each unique CDR3 protein, matching rows form one entry showing the most common genes and DNA. Present in this sample are about 4,000 distinct CDR3 sequences, roughly 6.4% of which were seen just once. In total, the top ten clones hold 15% of the sample. Collection of the sample occurred before or after autologous hematopoietic stem cell transplantation (not recorded which). These receptors all come from a female donor with systemic sclerosis. Donor details come from another sample of the same person, matched by shared clones.

This clonotype is medium-sized (0.01 to 0.1%) in the sample. This sequence joins TRBV11-3 and TRBJ2-3; D assignment may be TRBD1 or TRBD2 (6 bases each). CDR1 and CDR2 from the germline V gene are SGHNT and YENEEA. This CDR3 has 14 amino acids. Trimming removed 1 base from V and 2 bases from J, with 7 bases in between. The CDR3 nucleotides are TGTGCCAGCAGCTTAGGGGGGGCCACAGATACGCAGTATTTT. It codes for CASSLGGATDTQYF.

The J gene is TRBJ1-5, the V gene TRBV18; D not certain. The CDR3 is 15 amino acids. The germline CDR1 and CDR2 sequences are KGHSH and LQKENI. V was trimmed by 5 bases and J by 0 bases, leaving 11 bases between them. CDR3 protein: CASSVGGDSNQPQHF. The CDR3 bases are TGTGCCAGCTCAGTTGGCGGGGATAGCAATCAGCCCCAGCATTTT.

There are a few counts of this clonotype. The CDR3 spells CASTRTRAAGELFF. The CDR3 DNA is TGTGCCAGCACGAGGACGAGGGCCGCCGGGGAGCTGTTTTTT. V is TRBV28 and J is TRBJ2-2; TRBD2 might be the D (5 bases). Germline loops: CDR1 MDHEN, CDR2 SYDVKM. Trimming took off 7 bases at V and 6 bases at J, with 15 bases between the two ends. The CDR3 runs 14 residues.

This clonotype qualifies as medium-sized (0.01 to 0.1%). The rearrangement joins TRBV20-1 to TRBJ1-5, with D unresolved. Trimming pared 1 base from V and 1 base from J, leaving 8 bases between. The germline gives CDR1 DFQATT, CDR2 SNEGSKA (reference sequence). The CDR3 sequence is 14 residues long. The CDR3 reads CSARVGTSNQPQHF. CDR3 coding DNA: TGCAGTGCTAGAGTGGGTACGAGCAATCAGCCCCAGCATTTT.

By share of the sample, this clonotype is medium-sized (0.01 to 0.1%). The chain couples TRBV9 to TRBJ2-2; 12 positions match TRBD2. V lost 0 bases, J lost 5 bases, and 8 bases stayed unmatched. The CDR3 is 18 amino acids. Germline V gene data show CDR1 as SGDLS and CDR2 as YYNGEE. CDR3 coding DNA: TGTGCCAGCAGCGTAGATGCTAGCGGGAGGGCCGTTACCGGGGAGCTGTTTTTT. It translates to CASSVDASGRAVTGELFF. The whole variable domain, remainder taken from reference TRBV9 and TRBJ2-2, is DSGVTQTPKHLITATGQRVTLRCSPRSGDLSVYWYQQSLDQGLQFLIQYYNGEERAKGNILERFSAQQFPDLHSELNLSSLELGDSALYFCASSVDASGRAVTGELFFGEGSRLTVL.

In this sample, this clonotype is medium-sized. The chain is built from TRBV28 and TRBJ1-5; D gene ambiguous. Trimming left V 6 bases short and J 0 bases short, with 15 bases between. The CDR3 spans 16 residues. Germline values: CDR1 MDHEN, CDR2 SYDVKM. CDR3 DNA: TGTGCCAGCAGCCGATCCGACGGTTATAGCAATCAGCCCCAGCATTTT. This translates into CASSRSDGYSNQPQHF.

Relative to its sample, this clonotype is medium-sized. This chain connects TRBV20-1 to TRBJ2-2, with a possible D match to TRBD1 (6 bases). Trimming took 5 bases from V and 1 from J, leaving 14 bases between them. Germline lookup yields CDR1 DFQATT and CDR2 SNEGSKA (reference sequence). The CDR3 is made up of 15 amino acids. CDR3 nucleotides: TGCAGTGCTCGCCCCCTGGACAGGAACACCGGGGAGCTGTTTTTT. This gives the protein CSARPLDRNTGELFF.

This clonotype is categorized as medium-sized. The chain uses TRBV5-1 and TRBJ2-1; D might be TRBD2 (6 bases). Trimming removed 0 bases at V and 0 bases at J, with 7 bases between. From germline, CDR1 is SGHRS and CDR2 YFSETQ. The CDR3 has 15 residues. The CDR3 is CASSLAGSSYNEQFF. The CDR3 DNA is TGCGCCAGCAGCTTGGCCGGGAGCTCCTACAATGAGCAGTTCTTC.

This clonotype is medium-sized by share. The chain combines TRBV29-1 with TRBJ2-1; a weak D match, TRBD2 (6 bases). The CDR3 is made up of 12 amino acids. V was shortened by 6 bases and J by 10 bases, with 16 bases between the two germline ends. In germline, CDR1 is SQVTM, CDR2 ANQGSEA. The DNA for the CDR3 is TGCAGCGTCCCCGGGACTTCCAGCGAGCAGTTCTTC. Its translation: CSVPGTSSEQFF.

This clonotype is medium-sized within its sample. Relative to the germline gene, one junction end is altered; a read error may explain this. V and J are TRBV7-7 and TRBJ2-5, with D unclear. Germline values: CDR1 SSHAT, CDR2 FNYEAQ (reference sequence). The CDR3 has 13 amino acids. CDR3 region: CASSVSPQETQYF. As DNA, the CDR3 is TGTGCTAGCAGCGTTAGCCCCCAAGAGACCCAGTACTTC.

This clonotype is medium-sized in the sample. This chain links TRBV7-2 with TRBJ2-7; D gene unclear. Trimming pared 5 bases from V and 0 bases from J, leaving 5 bases between. Germline V CDR1 and CDR2: SGHTA, FQGNSA. This CDR3 contains 12 residues. The CDR3 spells CASSLRSYEQYF. CDR3 DNA sequence: TGTGCCAGCAGCCTTCGCTCCTACGAGCAGTACTTC.

By proportion, this clonotype is medium-sized. The rearrangement uses TRBV7-6 and TRBJ2-7; 9 bases align to TRBD1. This CDR3 contains 23 residues. Trimming cost V 1 base and J 3 bases; bases outside gene matches: 28. In germline, CDR1 is SGHVS, CDR2 FNYEAQ. This chain's CDR3 is CASSLEAGSGVIKRDRVNYEQYF. CDR3 bases: TGTGCCAGCAGCTTAGAGGCGGGGTCGGGGGTTATTAAACGGGACAGGGTGAACTACGAGCAGTACTTC. Full variable domain (outside the CDR3, taken from reference TRBV7-6 and TRBJ2-7): GAGVSQSPRYKVTKRGQDVALRCDPISGHVSLYWYRQALGQGPEFLTYFNYEAQQDKSGLPNDRFSAERPEGSISTLTIQRTEQRDSAMYRCASSLEAGSGVIKRDRVNYEQYFGPGTRLTVT.

The sample holds a few counts of this clonotype. V and J are TRBV20-1 and TRBJ2-3; unclear D gene. CDR1 is DFQATT, CDR2 SNEGSKA, per germline (reference sequence). The CDR3 is 14 amino acids. The V end was cut by 3 bases, the J end by 3 bases, with 13 bases between. The chain's CDR3 is CSARRSLWTDTQYF. In DNA form, the CDR3 reads TGCAGTGCTAGGAGGTCTTTGTGGACAGATACGCAGTATTTT.

This clonotype ranks as medium-sized. J is TRBJ1-4 and V is TRBV6-5; TRBD1 matches at 8 bases. CDR3 length: 19 residues. Germline CDR1 reads MNHEY; CDR2 reads SVGAGI. The junction had 11 bases not matched to a gene; V was cut back by 2 bases and J by 0 bases. For the CDR3, the DNA is TGTGCCAGCAGTTACCGCGGGGACAGGTTCCAGGCAACTAATGAAAAACTGTTTTTT. Translating gives CASSYRGDRFQATNEKLFF.